This T cell receptor beta chain was found in a study of cytomegalovirus exposure and HLA in healthy donors. The CDR3 is made up of 13 amino acids. Germline lookup yields CDR1 SGHRS and CDR2 YFSETQ. Trimming took off 0 bases at V and 4 bases at J, with 5 bases between the two ends. Notes on this clone: Its antigen is unknown.

General study points: It was about 150 TCR beta chains that were listed as cytomegalovirus-associated. Cytomegalovirus status was reportedly diagnosed by the classifier with high specificity and sensitivity. Rare TCR sequences dominated, though some public TCRs recurred in many donors. First-cohort TCR clusters tended to co-occur in the 120 or so validation repertoires, a later analysis found.

Profiling relied on immunoSEQ multiplex PCR, and the TCRdb table lists in-frame clones only, not all of them. The sample yields some 190,000 clones, approximately 86% seen once. The J gene is TRBJ1-5, the V gene TRBV5-1, with D possibly matching TRBD1 (5 bases). Material: PBMCs. This clonotype was obtained from a man younger than 40 in good health and CMV-seropositive. The chain's CDR3 is CASSLGTNQPQHF. The CDR3 coding sequence is TGCGCCAGCAGCTTGGGGACAAATCAGCCCCAGCATTTT.